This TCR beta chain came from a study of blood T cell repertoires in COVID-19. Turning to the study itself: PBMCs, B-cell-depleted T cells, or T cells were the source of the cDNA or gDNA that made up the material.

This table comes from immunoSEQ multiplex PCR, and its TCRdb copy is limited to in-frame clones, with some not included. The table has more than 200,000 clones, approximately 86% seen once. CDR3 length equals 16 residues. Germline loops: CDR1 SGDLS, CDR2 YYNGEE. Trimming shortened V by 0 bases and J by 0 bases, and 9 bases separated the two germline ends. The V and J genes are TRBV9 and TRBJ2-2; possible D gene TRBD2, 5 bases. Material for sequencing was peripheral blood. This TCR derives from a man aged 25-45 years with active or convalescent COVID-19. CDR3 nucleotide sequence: TGTGCCAGCAGCGTAGTTCGGGGAACGAACACCGGGGAGCTGTTTTTT. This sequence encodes CASSVVRGTNTGELFF.